A few counts support the clone carrying this T cell receptor beta chain. This record belongs to a study of blood T cell repertoires in COVID-19. Background on the study: Researchers got acute and convalescent COVID-19 samples from the United States, Italy and Spain. Sources were T cells, B-cell-depleted T cells, or PBMCs; the material itself was cDNA or gDNA.

In the study's own analysis: Estimates of nucleated cell counts were drawn from the amplification of reference gene primers. Method: immunoSEQ multiplex PCR; TCRdb's copy keeps in-frame clones and lacks some. The DNA was the basis for D and trimming; V, J and clone size are from that table. The sample consists of 64,000 or so clones, 70% to 85% of them appearing once. This CDR3 region has 14 residues. Trimming removed 2 bases at V and 4 bases at J, with 9 bases between. CDR1 and CDR2 from the germline V gene are MNHEY and SMNVEV (reference sequence). This receptor was identified in a human donor in a cohort sampled during active COVID-19. J is TRBJ2-1 and V is TRBV27, with no clear D. Sequencing was performed on peripheral blood. The CDR3 DNA sequence: TGTGCCAGCAGTTTAAGGAGAGAGTACAATGAGCAGTTCTTC. Its translation: CASSLRREYNEQFF.